What follows is one T cell receptor beta chain and its context. The sequenced fragment ends 3 residues before the CDR3 boundary, so the rest is inferred from the germline J gene. This CDR3 comprises 15 residues. Germline trimming cut 6 bases from V and 9 bases from J; bases unmatched to any gene: 8. This sample was included in a study of T cells in women clearing cervical HPV infection. Repertoires were generated with immunoSEQ multiplex PCR, while TCRdb's copy carries only in-frame clones and drops some. The table lists about 20,000 clones. The chain joins TRBV12-3 or TRBV12-4 to TRBJ1-6, with 10 bases fitting TRBD1. The sample taken for sequencing was blood buffy coat. The clonotype originates from a woman aged 18 to 75 with a cervical HPV16 infection that either progressed to CIN3+ or cleared (not recorded which). CDR3 sequence reads: CASSSDRGFGSPLHF. The CDR3 bases that were read are TGTGCCAGCAGCTCGGACAGGGGGTTTGGTTCACCC.